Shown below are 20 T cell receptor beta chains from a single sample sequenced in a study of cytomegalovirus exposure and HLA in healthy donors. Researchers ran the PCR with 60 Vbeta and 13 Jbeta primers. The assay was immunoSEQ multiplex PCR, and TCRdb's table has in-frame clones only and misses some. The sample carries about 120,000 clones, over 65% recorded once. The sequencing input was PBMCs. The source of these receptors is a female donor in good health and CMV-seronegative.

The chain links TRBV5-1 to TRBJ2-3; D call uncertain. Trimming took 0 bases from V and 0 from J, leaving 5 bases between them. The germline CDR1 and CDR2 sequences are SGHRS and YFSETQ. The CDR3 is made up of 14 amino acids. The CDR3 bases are TGCGCCAGCAGCTTGGCTACTAGCACAGATACGCAGTATTTT. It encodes CASSLATSTDTQYF.

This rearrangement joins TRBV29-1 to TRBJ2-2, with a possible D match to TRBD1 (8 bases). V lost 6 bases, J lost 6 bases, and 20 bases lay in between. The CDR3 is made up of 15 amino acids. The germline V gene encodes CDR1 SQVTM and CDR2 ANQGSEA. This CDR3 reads CSVGGQGARPGELFF. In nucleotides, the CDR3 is TGCAGCGTGGGGGGGCAGGGGGCGCGGCCCGGGGAGCTGTTTTTT.

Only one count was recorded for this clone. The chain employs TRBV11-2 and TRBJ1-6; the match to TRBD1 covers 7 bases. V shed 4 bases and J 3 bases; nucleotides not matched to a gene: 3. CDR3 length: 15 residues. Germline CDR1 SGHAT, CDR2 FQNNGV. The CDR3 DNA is TGTGCCAGCAGCTGGACAGGCCACTATAATTCACCCCTCCACTTT. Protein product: CASSWTGHYNSPLHF.

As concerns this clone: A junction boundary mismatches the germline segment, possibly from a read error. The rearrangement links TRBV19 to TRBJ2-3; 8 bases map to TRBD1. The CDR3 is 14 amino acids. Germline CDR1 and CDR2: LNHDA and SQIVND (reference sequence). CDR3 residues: CASSIVHRGSPGAF. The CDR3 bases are TGTGCCAGTAGTATTGTGCACAGGGGGAGCCCCGGAGCGTTT.

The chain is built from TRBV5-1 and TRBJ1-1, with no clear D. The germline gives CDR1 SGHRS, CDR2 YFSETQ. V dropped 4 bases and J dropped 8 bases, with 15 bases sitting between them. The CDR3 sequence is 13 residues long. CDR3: CASSPERTGEAFF. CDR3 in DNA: TGCGCCAGCAGCCCCGAGCGGACGGGGGAAGCTTTCTTT.

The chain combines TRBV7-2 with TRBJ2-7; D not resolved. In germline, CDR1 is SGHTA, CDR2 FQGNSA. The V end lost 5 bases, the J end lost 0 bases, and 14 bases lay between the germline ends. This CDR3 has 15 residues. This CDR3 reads CASSPEVGVSYEQYF. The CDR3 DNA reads TGTGCCAGCAGCCCCGAAGTGGGCGTCTCCTACGAGCAGTACTTC.

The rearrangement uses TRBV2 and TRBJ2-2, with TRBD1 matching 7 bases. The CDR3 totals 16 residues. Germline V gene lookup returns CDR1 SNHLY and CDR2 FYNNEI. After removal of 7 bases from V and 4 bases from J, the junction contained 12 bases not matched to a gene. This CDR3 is CASKSVGAGGTGELFF. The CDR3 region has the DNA TGTGCCAGCAAAAGCGTTGGGGCAGGGGGCACCGGGGAGCTGTTTTTT. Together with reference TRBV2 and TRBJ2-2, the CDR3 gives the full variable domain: EPEVTQTPSHQVTQMGQEVILRCVPISNHLYFYWYRQILGQKVEFLVSFYNNEISEKSEIFDDQFSVERPDGSNFTLKIRSTKLEDSAMYFCASKSVGAGGTGELFFGEGSRLTVL.

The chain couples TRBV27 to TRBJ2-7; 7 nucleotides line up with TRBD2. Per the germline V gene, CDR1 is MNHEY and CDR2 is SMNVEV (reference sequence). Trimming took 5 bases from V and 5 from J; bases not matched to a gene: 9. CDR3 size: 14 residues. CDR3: CASSKTRLAHEQYF. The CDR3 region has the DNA TGTGCCAGCAGTAAGACTCGACTAGCCCACGAGCAGTACTTC.

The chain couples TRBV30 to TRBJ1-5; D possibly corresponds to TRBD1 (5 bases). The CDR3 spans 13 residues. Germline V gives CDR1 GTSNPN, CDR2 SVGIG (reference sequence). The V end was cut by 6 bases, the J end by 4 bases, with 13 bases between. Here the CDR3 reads CACHQGGNQPQHF. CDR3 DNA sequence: TGTGCCTGCCACCAGGGTGGTAATCAGCCCCAGCATTTT.

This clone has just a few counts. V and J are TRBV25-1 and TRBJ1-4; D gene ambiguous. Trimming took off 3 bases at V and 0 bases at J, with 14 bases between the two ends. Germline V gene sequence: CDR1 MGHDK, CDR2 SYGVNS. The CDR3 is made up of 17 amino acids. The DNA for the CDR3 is TGTGCCAGCAGTGACACGGGGAGGGCCGCAACTAATGAAAAACTGTTTTTT. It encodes CASSDTGRAATNEKLFF.

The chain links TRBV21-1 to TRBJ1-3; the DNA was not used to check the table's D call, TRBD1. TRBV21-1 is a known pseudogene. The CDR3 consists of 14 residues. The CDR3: CASKSGQSGNTIYF. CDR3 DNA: TGTGCCAGCAAGAGTGGACAGTCTGGAAACACCATATATTTT.

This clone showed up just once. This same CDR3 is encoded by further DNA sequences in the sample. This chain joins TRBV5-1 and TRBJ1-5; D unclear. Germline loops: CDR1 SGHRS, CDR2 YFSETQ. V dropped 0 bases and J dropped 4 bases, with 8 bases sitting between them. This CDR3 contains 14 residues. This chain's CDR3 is CASSLDSLNQPQHF. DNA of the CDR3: TGCGCCAGCAGCTTGGACAGTCTAAATCAGCCCCAGCATTTT.

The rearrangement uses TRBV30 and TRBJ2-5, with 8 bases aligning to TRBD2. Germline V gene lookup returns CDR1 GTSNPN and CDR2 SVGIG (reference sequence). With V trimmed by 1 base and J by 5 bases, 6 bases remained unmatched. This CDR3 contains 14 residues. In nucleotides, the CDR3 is TGTGCCTGGAGTGCGGCGGGGGGCCCGGAGACCCAGTACTTC. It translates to CAWSAAGGPETQYF.

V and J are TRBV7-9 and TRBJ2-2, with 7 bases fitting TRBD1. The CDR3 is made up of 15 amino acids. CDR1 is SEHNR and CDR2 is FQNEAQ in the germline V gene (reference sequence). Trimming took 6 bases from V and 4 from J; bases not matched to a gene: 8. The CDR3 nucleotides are TGTGCCAGCAGACCAGACAGGGCCTTCACCGGGGAGCTGTTTTTT. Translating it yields CASRPDRAFTGELFF.

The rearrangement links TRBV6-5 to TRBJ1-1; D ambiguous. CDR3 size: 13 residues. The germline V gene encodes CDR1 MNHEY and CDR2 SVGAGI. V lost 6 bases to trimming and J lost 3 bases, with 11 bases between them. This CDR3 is CASSDLVDTEAFF. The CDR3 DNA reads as TGTGCCAGCAGCGACTTAGTAGACACTGAAGCTTTCTTT.

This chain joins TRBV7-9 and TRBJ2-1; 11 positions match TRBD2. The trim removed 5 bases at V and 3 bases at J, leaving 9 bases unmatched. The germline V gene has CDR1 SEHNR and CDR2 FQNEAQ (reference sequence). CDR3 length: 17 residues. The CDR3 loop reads CASSLLAGDTNYNEQFF. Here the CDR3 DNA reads TGTGCCAGCAGCCTACTAGCGGGGGACACCAACTACAATGAGCAGTTCTTC.

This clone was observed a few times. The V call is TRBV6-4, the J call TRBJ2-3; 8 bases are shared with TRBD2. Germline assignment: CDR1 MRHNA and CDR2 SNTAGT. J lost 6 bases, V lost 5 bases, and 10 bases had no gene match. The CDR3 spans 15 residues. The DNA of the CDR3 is TGTGCCAGCAGTCTTAAAGCGGGGGCCGGGGATACGCAGTATTTT. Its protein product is CASSLKAGAGDTQYF.

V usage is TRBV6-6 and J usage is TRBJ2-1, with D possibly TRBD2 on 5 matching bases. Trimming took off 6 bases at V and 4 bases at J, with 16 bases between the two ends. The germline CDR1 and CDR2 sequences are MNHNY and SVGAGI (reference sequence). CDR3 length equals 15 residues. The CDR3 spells CASRSIRTGYNEQFF. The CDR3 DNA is TGTGCCAGCAGGTCAATCCGGACTGGATACAATGAGCAGTTCTTC.

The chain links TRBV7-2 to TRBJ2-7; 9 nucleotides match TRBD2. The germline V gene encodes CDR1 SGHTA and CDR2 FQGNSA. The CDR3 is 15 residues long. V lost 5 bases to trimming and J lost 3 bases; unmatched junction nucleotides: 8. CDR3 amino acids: CASSGAGGGVYEQYF. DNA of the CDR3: TGTGCCAGCAGCGGAGCGGGCGGGGGGGTCTACGAGCAGTACTTC.

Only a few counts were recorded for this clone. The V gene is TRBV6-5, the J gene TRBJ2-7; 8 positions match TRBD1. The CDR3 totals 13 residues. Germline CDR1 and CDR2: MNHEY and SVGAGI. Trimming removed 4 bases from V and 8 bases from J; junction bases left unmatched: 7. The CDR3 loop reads CASSSGGAGKQYF. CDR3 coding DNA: TGTGCCAGCAGTTCAGGGGGCGCAGGGAAGCAGTACTTC.